Listed below are T cell receptor beta chains from one sample, sequenced in a study of T-cell memory formation after mild COVID-19. TCRdb passed the 5' RACE reads through MiXCR, listing each CDR3 protein once. The sample shows 55,000 to 65,000 distinct CDR3 sequences, more than 8% of them seen only once. The sequencing input was PBMCs or a T cell subset sorted from them (not recorded which). The receptors were gathered from a man aged 18 to 29 who had mild COVID-19 (a few samples of this study predate the infection). Cell type and time point are not known. CDR3s include the opening cysteine and the closing phenylalanine or tryptophan. D genes are given only for firm matches. Clone size is not always given. Where it is, it says once, few, many or a class for expanded clones.

NA,TRBV9,TRBJ2-3,NA,TGTGCCAGCAGCGAATGGGGTTTCCCAGATACGCAGTATTTT,CASSEWGFPDTQYF
NA,TRBV7-9,TRBJ2-4,TRBD1,TGTGCCAGCAGTCGGGACAGTCTAGCCAAAAACATTCAGTACTTC,CASSRDSLAKNIQYF
many,TRBV12-3/TRBV12-4,TRBJ2-3,NA,TGTGCCAGCAGGGGGAGCACAGATACGCAGTATTTT,CASRGSTDTQYF
few,TRBV5-1,TRBJ1-6,NA,TGCGCCAGCAGAACTTCGGGGGATTATAATTCACCCCTCCACTTT,CASRTSGDYNSPLHF
NA,TRBV11-2,TRBJ2-5,TRBD2,TGTGCCAGCAGCGCGACTAGCGGGGTCCAAGAGACCCAGTACTTC,CASSATSGVQETQYF
few,TRBV20-1,TRBJ2-5,NA,TGCAGTGCTAGAGATCCCCGCTCTCAAGAGACCCAGTACTTC,CSARDPRSQETQYF
few,TRBV29-1,TRBJ2-4,TRBD1,TGCAGCGTAGGACAGGGGGCGGACATTCAGTACTTC,CSVGQGADIQYF
NA,TRBV18,TRBJ1-2,TRBD1,TGTGCCAGCTCATCCTCGGGACAGGACCACTATGGCTACACCTTC,CASSSSGQDHYGYTF
few,TRBV7-2,TRBJ2-2,TRBD1,TGTGCCAGCAGCTCCGCTTTGTTCCGGACAGGGGTTAGTAAGAAGACCGGGGAGCTGTTTTTT,CASSSALFRTGVSKKTGELFF
few,TRBV7-9,TRBJ2-3,NA,TGTGCCAGCAGCTTAGGGACGTCACGCACAGATACGCAGTATTTT,CASSLGTSRTDTQYF
few,TRBV12-3/TRBV12-4,TRBJ2-4,NA,TGTGCCAGCAGTCGGGACGGATTAGCGAAAAACATTCAGTACTTC,CASSRDGLAKNIQYF
NA,TRBV28,TRBJ1-3,NA,TGTGCCAGCAGTTCCCACCCGACAGGAATGACTGGAAACACCATATATTTT,CASSSHPTGMTGNTIYF
many,TRBV7-9,TRBJ2-1,NA,TGTGCCAGCAGCTTAGGTTCTTTCGGGGGAGTATTTGGGGATGAGCAGTTCTTC,CASSLGSFGGVFGDEQFF
many,TRBV4-3,TRBJ2-3,TRBD2,TGCGCCAGCAGCCAAGGGACTAGCGGGGTTAGCACAGATACGCAGTATTTT,CASSQGTSGVSTDTQYF
few,TRBV24-1,TRBJ2-5,NA,TGTGCCACCAGTGATCCACAGACGTACCAAGAGACCCAGTACTTC,CATSDPQTYQETQYF
NA,TRBV7-9,TRBJ2-1,NA,TGTGCCAGCAGCTTAGTGACCAATGAGCAGTTCTTC,CASSLVTNEQFF
NA,TRBV10-2,TRBJ2-1,NA,TGCGCCAGCAGTGACTACTCTAAGACGAACAATGAGCAGTTCTTC,CASSDYSKTNNEQFF
many,TRBV4-3,TRBJ2-1,NA,TGCGCCAGCAGCCAAGATAAAGGCGCGGCCGAGCAGTTCTTC,CASSQDKGAAEQFF
many,TRBV7-2,TRBJ2-1,NA,TGTGCCAGCGGACTACGAACAGCGACAGGGAGGAATGAGCAGTTCTTC,CASGLRTATGRNEQFF
many,TRBV29-1,TRBJ2-3,NA,TGCAGCGTCGCCCTCTCTGTGGACGGAGATACGCAGTATTTT,CSVALSVDGDTQYF
NA,TRBV11-1,TRBJ2-1,NA,TGTGCCAGCAGCTTAGGAGTACAGGGCCGCAATGAGCGGTTCTTC,CASSLGVQGRNERFF
NA,TRBV2,TRBJ1-6,NA,TGTGCCAGCTCCGACTCACCCGATAGAAGAGTGAATTCACCCCTCCACTTT,CASSDSPDRRVNSPLHF
NA,TRBV3-1,TRBJ1-5,NA,TGTGCCAGCAGCCTTCAGGGTCAGCCCCAGCATTTT,CASSLQGQPQHF
few,TRBV5-1,TRBJ2-5,NA,TGCGCCAGCAGCGCACAGGGTTCTCAAGAGACCCAGTACTTC,CASSAQGSQETQYF
many,TRBV5-5,TRBJ2-4,NA,TGTGCCAGCAGCTTTCGGTCGGACATTCAGTACTTC,CASSFRSDIQYF
NA,TRBV20-1,TRBJ1-6,NA,TGCAGTGCTAGTTCCAGTTATAATTCACCCCTCCACTTT,CSASSSYNSPLHF
NA,TRBV5-1,TRBJ2-5,TRBD1,TGCGCCAGCAGCTTGGGGAGGACAGGGGGCGAAGAGACCCAGTACTTC,CASSLGRTGGEETQYF
few,TRBV24-1,TRBJ2-3,NA,TGTGCCACCAGTGAAGCTAGCACAGATACGCAGTATTTT,CATSEASTDTQYF
few,TRBV7-9,TRBJ2-1,TRBD1,TGTGCCAGCAGCCCGGACAGGGACCACAATGAGCAGTTCTTC,CASSPDRDHNEQFF
NA,TRBV6-5,TRBJ2-3,NA,TGTGCCAGCAGTTACGGGGGGGCGGGGACAGATACGCAGTATTTT,CASSYGGAGTDTQYF
few,TRBV4-3,TRBJ2-2,NA,TGCGCCAGCAGCCAATCCGCCTCTCCGAGGTCCCCCGGGGAGCTGTTTTTT,CASSQSASPRSPGELFF